This is a list of T cell receptor beta chains from one sample in a study of regulatory T cells in long-lasting Graves disease. TCRdb analysed the multiplex PCR reads with MiXCR anew, one entry per CDR3 protein. The table includes about 430,000 distinct CDR3 sequences, over 12% detected once. These records were also assigned to another study, of T cells in Graves' hyperthyroidism and ophthalmopathy.

The sample in question was peripheral blood mononuclear cells (PBMCs), obtained at new diagnosis, from a patient treated with antithyroid drugs. The receptors derive from a woman in her thirties or forties with Graves disease. The CDR3 runs from the conserved cysteine through the conserved F or W. The order of the fields is J gene, clone size, D gene, V gene, CDR3 protein, CDR3 DNA. D genes are given only for firm matches. Clone size appears in some rows only: once, few, many, or a class for an expanded clone.

TRBJ2-2 NA TRBD1 TRBV6-9 CASSSHRGTVPGELFF TGTGCCAGCAGTTCCCACAGGGGGACTGTCCCCGGGGAGCTGTTTTTT
TRBJ2-3 NA NA TRBV14 CASSQVRGTLTGDTQYF TGTGCCAGCAGCCAAGTCAGGGGAACTCTGACTGGGGATACGCAGTATTTT
TRBJ2-3 few TRBD2 TRBV7-9 CASSLVAGGPAGTDTQYF TGTGCCAGCAGCTTAGTAGCGGGAGGGCCGGCGGGCACAGATACGCAGTATTTT
TRBJ1-1 many TRBD1 TRBV11-2 CASSPGQGGFGLSAEAFF TGTGCCAGCAGTCCGGGACAGGGGGGTTTTGGCCTGAGTGCTGAAGCTTTCTTT
TRBJ1-1 many NA TRBV30 CAWRGFGGAEAFF TGTGCCTGGAGGGGGTTCGGAGGGGCTGAAGCTTTCTTT
TRBJ1-2 many TRBD1 TRBV27 CASSLSPGGDGYTF TGTGCCAGCAGTTTATCCCCAGGGGGGGATGGCTACACCTTC
TRBJ2-7 few TRBD2 TRBV5-1 CASSEGLAGGLYEQYF TGCGCCAGCAGCGAGGGACTAGCGGGAGGGTTGTACGAGCAGTACTTC
TRBJ1-2 many NA TRBV3-1 CASSQDRSDYGYTF TGTGCCAGCAGCCAAGATCGGTCGGACTATGGCTACACCTTC
TRBJ2-7 few NA TRBV3-1 CASSQEGVGVEYEQYF TGTGCCAGCAGCCAAGAGGGCGTGGGAGTGGAATACGAGCAGTACTTC
TRBJ2-3 NA TRBD2 TRBV11-2 CASKEASGIRTDTQYF TGTGCCAGCAAGGAGGCTAGCGGGATCCGCACAGATACGCAGTATTTT
TRBJ2-3 NA TRBD1 TRBV20-1 CSASTGGISTDTQYF TGCAGTGCTAGTACAGGGGGAATTAGCACAGATACGCAGTATTTT
TRBJ2-7 many NA TRBV28 CASSSQDYEQYF TGTGCCAGCAGTTCCCAAGACTACGAGCAGTACTTC
TRBJ2-7 NA TRBD1 TRBV7-2 CASSSQGASYEQYF TGTGCCAGCAGCTCACAGGGGGCATCCTACGAGCAGTACTTC
TRBJ2-3 few NA TRBV7-7 CANSLGAGADTQYF TGTGCTAACAGCTTAGGAGCGGGCGCAGATACGCAGTATTTT
TRBJ1-1 few NA TRBV15 CATSRGGATEAFF TGTGCCACCAGCAGAGGGGGGGCAACTGAAGCTTTCTTT
TRBJ2-7 many TRBD2 TRBV12-3/TRBV12-4 CASSLGPGLAGSYEQYF TGTGCCAGCAGTTTGGGACCGGGACTAGCGGGCAGCTACGAGCAGTACTTC
TRBJ2-7 many NA TRBV6-5 CASSYGRGKDYEQYF TGTGCCAGCAGTTACGGCAGGGGAAAAGACTACGAGCAGTACTTC
TRBJ2-1 many NA TRBV19 CASSPTSGHEQFF TGTGCCAGTAGCCCGACCTCAGGTCATGAGCAGTTCTTC
TRBJ2-5 many NA TRBV11-2 CASSSEETQYF TGTGCCAGCAGCTCGGAGGAGACCCAGTACTTC
TRBJ2-1 many TRBD2 TRBV15 CATSRDPGTRKSGEQFF TGTGCCACCAGCAGAGATCCCGGGACTAGGAAATCGGGTGAGCAGTTCTTC
TRBJ2-7 NA TRBD2 TRBV6-5 CASSYPRLAGGVPYEQYF TGTGCCAGCAGTTACCCGCGACTAGCGGGAGGGGTTCCCTACGAGCAGTACTTC
TRBJ2-7 many NA TRBV9 CASSVGGTYSYEQYF TGTGCCAGCAGCGTAGGCGGGACATACTCCTACGAGCAGTACTTC
TRBJ2-1 many TRBD1 TRBV5-6 CASSWGQENEQFF TGTGCCAGCAGCTGGGGACAGGAAAATGAGCAGTTCTTC
TRBJ2-1 many TRBD2 TRBV7-2 CASSFFLPYPVVGREEQFF TGTGCCAGCAGCTTTTTCTTACCCTACCCGGTGGTGGGGAGGGAGGAGCAGTTCTTC
TRBJ1-1 NA NA TRBV6-2/TRBV6-3 CASGAPGAFTEAFF TGTGCCAGCGGTGCCCCAGGGGCGTTTACTGAAGCTTTCTTT
TRBJ1-1 few NA TRBV19 CASRWGANTEAFF TGTGCCAGTAGATGGGGGGCGAACACTGAAGCTTTCTTT
TRBJ2-1 many TRBD2 TRBV27 CASSFPGTSGRGQFF TGTGCCAGCAGTTTCCCCGGGACTAGCGGGAGGGGGCAGTTCTTC
TRBJ2-1 many NA TRBV9 CASSLRVATNNEQFF TGTGCCAGCAGCCTCAGGGTAGCGACCAACAATGAGCAGTTCTTC
TRBJ2-7 many TRBD2 TRBV6-1 CASSATRTSGSYEQYF TGTGCCAGCAGTGCCACCAGGACTAGCGGGAGCTACGAGCAGTACTTC
TRBJ2-1 NA TRBD2 TRBV11-2 CASSYTAGGFSDEQFF TGTGCCAGCAGCTATACAGCGGGAGGGTTTTCCGATGAGCAGTTCTTC
TRBJ2-7 many TRBD2 TRBV28 CASSSPVQVAGGGSYEQYF TGTGCCAGCAGTTCCCCCGTGCAAGTAGCGGGAGGGGGTTCCTACGAGCAGTACTTC
TRBJ1-4 many TRBD1 TRBV2 CASSYTGQGFEKLFF TGTGCCAGCAGTTACACCGGACAGGGTTTTGAAAAACTGTTTTTT
TRBJ2-7 many TRBD2 TRBV11-3 CASSRAGLGEQYF TGTGCCAGCAGCCGAGCGGGATTGGGCGAGCAGTACTTC
TRBJ1-2 few NA TRBV20-1 CSARVRRSFYGYTF TGCAGTGCTAGAGTCCGGAGATCATTCTATGGCTACACCTTC
TRBJ2-2 few NA TRBV6-1 CATKGQNTGELFF TGTGCCACCAAAGGACAAAACACCGGGGAGCTGTTTTTT
TRBJ1-1 NA NA TRBV6-2/TRBV6-3 CASSGGYDDMNTEAFF TGTGCCAGCAGTGGGGGATACGACGACATGAACACTGAAGCTTTCTTT
TRBJ2-1 NA NA TRBV9 CASSVNTGSFGEQFF TGTGCCAGCAGCGTAAACACAGGGTCCTTTGGTGAGCAGTTCTTC